One and the same sample provided the 17 T cell receptor beta chains below, sequenced in a study of chemoradiotherapy in HPV16-positive cancers. The table came from immunoSEQ multiplex PCR; TCRdb's copy has only in-frame clones and leaves some out. The table lists more than 9,500 clones, roughly 90% of them singletons. The material sequenced was blood, taken from a patient who underwent chemoradiotherapy. The receptors derive from a human donor with HPV-associated anogenital cancer.

The chain carries TRBV4-2 and TRBJ1-2, with D tentatively TRBD1 (5 bases). In germline, CDR1 is LGHNA, CDR2 YNFKEQ. The CDR3 length is 16 residues. The ends were cut back, 0 bases at V and 0 bases at J, with 11 bases in the middle. As DNA, the CDR3 is TGTGCCAGCAGCCAAGATATGGGGGGATCTAACTATGGCTACACCTTC. Translated: CASSQDMGGSNYGYTF.

The rearrangement joins TRBV7-9 to TRBJ2-3, with D unresolved. Looked up from germline, CDR1 is SEHNR and CDR2 is FQNEAQ (reference sequence). V was cut by 2 bases and J by 0 bases, with 12 bases left in between. The CDR3 is 16 residues long. CDR3 bases: TGTGCCAGCAGCTTAAACGGATACAGTAGCACAGATACGCAGTATTTT. It translates to CASSLNGYSSTDTQYF.

This clone has a single count. The chain uses TRBV19 and TRBJ2-1, with 8 bases lining up with TRBD2. The germline gives CDR1 LNHDA, CDR2 SQIVND (reference sequence). This CDR3 contains 18 residues. The V and J ends lost 5 bases and 0 bases, in that order; junction bases with no gene match: 12. CDR3 DNA: TGTGCCAGTAGTCCCTACGGGGGGGCCTCAAGCTCCTACAATGAGCAGTTCTTC. As protein: CASSPYGGASSSYNEQFF.

The chain couples TRBV4-1 to TRBJ2-5, with D maybe TRBD1 (5 bases). Germline-derived CDR1 and CDR2 are MGHRA and YSYEKL. V dropped 6 bases and J dropped 0 bases, with 11 bases sitting between them. The CDR3 has 14 amino acids. The CDR3 region is CASRKTVYQETQYF. CDR3 coding DNA: TGCGCCAGCAGAAAGACAGTGTACCAAGAGACCCAGTACTTC.

CDR3 sequence: CASSLQGVAGANVLTF. CDR3 DNA: TGTGCCAGCAGCTTACAGGGGGTAGCTGGGGCCAACGTCCTGACTTTC. The J gene is TRBJ2-6, the V gene TRBV11-3; TRBD1 agrees at 7 bases. The germline V gene encodes CDR1 SGHNT and CDR2 YENEEA. Trimming at V came to 2 bases and at J to 2 bases, leaving 3 bases not matched to a gene. This CDR3 spans 16 amino acids.

The J gene is TRBJ2-3, the V gene TRBV29-1; 8 bases align to TRBD2. This CDR3 has 14 residues. CDR1 is SQVTM and CDR2 is ANQGSEA in the germline V gene. Unmatched junction bases numbered 2, after V lost 0 bases and J lost 3 bases. This chain's CDR3 is CSVEEAGGTDTQYF. CDR3 DNA: TGCAGCGTTGAAGAGGCGGGGGGAACAGATACGCAGTATTTT.

V is TRBV30 and J is TRBJ1-2; no clear D gene. V shed 1 base and J shed 4 bases, with 10 bases lying between them. Germline V gives CDR1 GTSNPN, CDR2 SVGIG (reference sequence). The CDR3 runs to 13 residues. CDR3 residues: CAWSGRVAYGYTF. The CDR3 nucleotides are TGTGCCTGGAGTGGCCGGGTAGCCTATGGCTACACCTTC.

Only one count was recorded for this clone. The gene calls are TRBV19 and TRBJ1-1; D is undetermined. V was trimmed by 7 bases and J by 2 bases, leaving 14 bases between them. The germline V gene encodes CDR1 LNHDA and CDR2 SQIVND (reference sequence). This CDR3 contains 14 residues. Written as DNA, the CDR3 is TGTGCCAGTACCCCTTTAAAGGGAAACACTGAAGCTTTCTTT. Its protein product is CASTPLKGNTEAFF.

The chain combines TRBV7-9 with TRBJ1-1; D remains unclear. The CDR3 contains 15 residues. Trimming took off 4 bases at V and 1 base at J, with 13 bases between the two ends. The germline V gene encodes CDR1 SEHNR and CDR2 FQNEAQ (reference sequence). The chain's CDR3 is CASSSLIGPNTEAFF. The DNA of the CDR3 is TGTGCCAGCAGCTCCCTGATAGGGCCGAACACTGAAGCTTTCTTT.

J is TRBJ2-5 and V is TRBV10-3; D is undetermined. The last part of the DNA fits TRBJ2-7 better; the J call may be wrong. From germline, CDR1 is ENHRY and CDR2 SYGVKD. The CDR3 contains 17 residues. The DNA of the CDR3 is TGTGCCATCAGTGACAGGATCCCCCCAGTGATTGTCTACGAGCAGTACTTC. Its protein is CAISDRIPPVIVYEQYF.

V gene TRBV6-1 combines with J gene TRBJ2-7, with TRBD2 as a possible D gene (6 bases). The V and J ends lost 7 bases and 1 base respectively, with 17 bases between them. The CDR3 covers 15 residues. Germline-derived CDR1 and CDR2 are MNHNS and SASEGT. Here the CDR3 DNA reads TGTGCCAGCACCCGGGGAGGTAGTCCGTCCTACGAGCAGTACTTC. It encodes CASTRGGSPSYEQYF.

CDR3 in amino acids: CASSVGEGEQFF. CDR3 sequence (DNA): TGTGCCAGCAGCGTGGGAGAAGGTGAGCAGTTCTTC. This sequence joins TRBV9 and TRBJ2-1; D might be TRBD2 (5 bases). Trimming took off 2 bases at V and 9 bases at J, with 9 bases between the two ends. Germline V gives CDR1 SGDLS, CDR2 YYNGEE. The CDR3 is 12 residues long. The full variable domain, in which reference TRBV9 and TRBJ2-1 provide the parts outside the CDR3, is DSGVTQTPKHLITATGQRVTLRCSPRSGDLSVYWYQQSLDQGLQFLIQYYNGEERAKGNILERFSAQQFPDLHSELNLSSLELGDSALYFCASSVGEGEQFFGPGTRLTVL.

The chain has TRBV11-1 and TRBJ1-6; 8 bases align to TRBD1. The V gene's germline CDR1 is SGHAT and CDR2 FQDESV (reference sequence). The V and J ends lost 4 bases and 9 bases, in that order; junction bases with no gene match: 8. The CDR3 has 15 amino acids. This CDR3 reads CASSYDGTGGSPLHF. CDR3 bases: TGTGCCAGCAGCTACGACGGGACAGGCGGTTCACCCCTCCACTTT.

This clone has more than one count but fewer than ten. V usage is TRBV20-1 and J usage is TRBJ1-1, with D unresolved. The ends were cut back, 5 bases at V and 1 base at J, with 5 bases in the middle. Germline CDR1 and CDR2: DFQATT and SNEGSKA (reference sequence). The CDR3 consists of 11 residues. The CDR3 spells CSAAKNTEAFF. The DNA for the CDR3 is TGCAGTGCTGCAAAGAACACTGAAGCTTTCTTT.

As to this clone: Other DNA sequences within the sample encode an identical CDR3. The gene calls are TRBV7-9 and TRBJ1-5; no reliable D call. The CDR3 has 13 amino acids. The V gene's germline CDR1 is SEHNR and CDR2 FQNEAQ (reference sequence). Trimming pared 2 bases from V and 4 bases from J, leaving 6 bases between. The CDR3 is CASSLPGNQPQHF. Written as DNA, the CDR3 is TGTGCCAGCAGCTTACCCGGTAATCAGCCCCAGCATTTT.

This clone has just a few counts. The chain has TRBV7-6 and TRBJ2-2, with TRBD1 identical over 8 bases. CDR3 size: 15 residues. Trimming removed 3 bases from V and 5 bases from J; junction bases left unmatched: 5. Germline CDR1 is SGHVS and CDR2 is FNYEAQ. CDR3 coding DNA: TGTGCCAGCAGCTTTGGACAGGGTGTAACCGGGGAGCTGTTTTTT. Amino acids: CASSFGQGVTGELFF.

The chain joins TRBV9 to TRBJ1-3; no clear D. Trimming removed 0 bases at V and 8 bases at J, with 9 bases between. The CDR3 runs to 13 residues. Looked up from germline, CDR1 is SGDLS and CDR2 is YYNGEE. The CDR3 bases are TGTGCCAGCAGCGTAGGCTCAGCAGACACCATATATTTT. Translating gives CASSVGSADTIYF.